Detailed here is one TCR beta chain. This entry is derived from a study of CD8+ T cells in alopecia areata. Following extraction, RNA underwent reverse transcription to cDNA, which served as the sequencing template. Clones were sequenced by immunoSEQ multiplex PCR, and TCRdb holds only the in-frame ones, with some missing. The profile shows nearly 200,000 clones, 55% to 75% of them singletons. Germline lookup yields CDR1 SGHRS and CDR2 YFSETQ. V was trimmed by 0 bases and J by 3 bases, leaving 16 bases between them. CDR3 length equals 16 residues. Regarding treatment: oral pan-JAK inhibitor, 5-10 mg twice daily. Collection of lesional scalp punch biopsies and peripheral blood was performed in alopecia areata patients.

The receptor comes from a human donor with alopecia areata. The sample consisted of CD4+ T cells sorted from blood, taken at week 24, from a patient treated with tofacitinib. This chain connects TRBV5-1 to TRBJ2-7; D unclear. CDR3 region: CASSLDGATLVYEQYF. The CDR3 nucleotides read TGCGCCAGCAGCTTGGACGGAGCGACATTAGTCTACGAGCAGTACTTC. Full variable domain (rest looked up from reference TRBV5-1 and TRBJ2-7): KAGVTQTPRYLIKTRGQQVTLSCSPISGHRSVSWYQQTPGQGLQFLFEYFSETQRNKGNFPGRFSGRQFSNSRSEMNVSTLELGDSALYLCASSLDGATLVYEQYFGPGTRLTVT.